This TCR beta chain derives from a study of shared T cell receptors in the human thymus. The germline V gene encodes CDR1 SGHTA and CDR2 FQGNSA. The V segment lost 0 bases and the J segment 6 bases; nucleotides outside the gene matches: 3. The CDR3 covers 16 residues. Here immunoSEQ multiplex PCR was the method, and the copy in TCRdb shows in-frame clones only, minus some. The sample lists some 720,000 clones, roughly 90% occurring once. The same sample was also studied in work on human thymus T cells. This second report adds: Congenital heart defects were the reason for the corrective surgery that the donors, healthy Finnish infants, were having. Related work showed strongly overlapping thymic repertoires across unrelated individuals.

This TCR was recovered from a boy under two years old with a congenital heart defect. The sequenced material came from thymocytes. The chain is built from TRBV7-2 and TRBJ2-2, with 11 bases fitting TRBD2. This CDR3 is CASSLASGRAAGELFF. CDR3 nucleotide sequence: TGTGCCAGCAGCTTAGCTAGCGGGAGGGCCGCCGGGGAGCTGTTTTTT.